One sample yielded the 31 T cell receptor beta chains listed below, sequenced in a study of cytomegalovirus exposure and HLA in healthy donors. Primers: 60 Vbeta forward and 13 Jbeta reverse. Using immunoSEQ multiplex PCR, the repertoire was profiled, and TCRdb retains in-frame clones only, with some absent. The sample has some 120,000 clones, roughly 77% seen once. The sequencing input was PBMCs. Receptor source: a man younger than 45 in good health and CMV-seronegative.

This clone has only one observation. The J gene is TRBJ2-1, the V gene TRBV11-2; 7 bases line up with TRBD2. The CDR3 runs 14 residues. V shed 3 bases, J shed 8 bases, and the junction held 7 bases outside the gene matches. The germline CDR1 and CDR2 sequences are SGHAT and FQNNGV. CDR3 sequence (DNA): TGTGCCAGCAGCTTTTGGGGGGGGTTTGATGAGCAGTTCTTC. Its translation: CASSFWGGFDEQFF.

This clone was recorded only once. The chain recombines TRBV7-9 with TRBJ1-1, with a weak D call TRBD1 (5 bases). Trimming stripped 0 bases from V and 11 bases from J, with 10 bases between. The CDR3 runs to 12 residues. The germline V gene has CDR1 SEHNR and CDR2 FQNEAQ (reference sequence). This CDR3 is CASSLAERQAFF. Written as DNA, the CDR3 is TGTGCCAGCAGCTTAGCGGAGAGACAGGCTTTCTTT.

The rearrangement uses TRBV5-4 and TRBJ1-1; no reliable D call. Trimming left V 6 bases short and J 1 base short, with 19 bases between. The CDR3 has 16 residues. The germline V gene encodes CDR1 SGHNT and CDR2 YYREEE (reference sequence). In DNA, the CDR3 is TGTGCCAGCACCCTAAGTTGGTCGGAGGGGAACACTGAAGCTTTCTTT. This codes for CASTLSWSEGNTEAFF.

The J gene is TRBJ2-3, the V gene TRBV18; 8 bases map to TRBD2. This CDR3 is built from 16 residues. Germline V gene lookup returns CDR1 KGHSH and CDR2 LQKENI. Losses at the gene ends were 8 bases for V and 5 bases for J; bases not matched to a gene: 15. In DNA form, the CDR3 reads TGTGCCAGCGCGGGATTAGCGGGGAGCGAACGAGATACGCAGTATTTT. This encodes CASAGLAGSERDTQYF.

This chain uses TRBV5-1 with TRBJ2-1; 7 nucleotides line up with TRBD2. The CDR3 is 17 residues long. J lost 8 bases, V lost 4 bases, and 18 bases had no gene match. Germline CDR1 SGHRS, CDR2 YFSETQ. CDR3 nucleotides: TGCGCCAGCAGCCCTCCGGGCGGGGCGGGAGCCGGGGATGAGCAGTTCTTC. Its translation: CASSPPGGAGAGDEQFF.

The chain joins TRBV5-1 to TRBJ2-5, with 9 bases lining up with TRBD2. The CDR3 runs to 16 residues. Germline CDR1 reads SGHRS; CDR2 reads YFSETQ. Trimming took 3 bases from V and 1 from J; bases not matched to a gene: 7. This CDR3 reads CASSWSGLAVQETQYF. Here the CDR3 DNA reads TGCGCCAGCAGCTGGTCGGGACTAGCCGTCCAAGAGACCCAGTACTTC. Variable domain in full (rest from reference TRBV5-1 and TRBJ2-5): KAGVTQTPRYLIKTRGQQVTLSCSPISGHRSVSWYQQTPGQGLQFLFEYFSETQRNKGNFPGRFSGRQFSNSRSEMNVSTLELGDSALYLCASSWSGLAVQETQYFGPGTRLLVL.

The chain carries TRBV30 and TRBJ1-2; TRBD1 might be the D (5 bases). V was cut by 3 bases and J by 4 bases, with 24 bases left in between. Germline V gives CDR1 GTSNPN, CDR2 SVGIG (reference sequence). The CDR3 is made up of 17 amino acids. The CDR3 DNA reads TGTGCCTGGAGCGGCACGGGGGGGATCTCCGGGAGCTATGGCTACACCTTC. Protein product: CAWSGTGGISGSYGYTF.

The chain joins TRBV10-2 to TRBJ2-5; D may be TRBD2 (6 bases). Germline CDR1 and CDR2: WSHSY and SAAADI. Trimming shortened V by 5 bases and J by 5 bases, and 12 bases separated the two germline ends. This CDR3 spans 13 amino acids. The CDR3 DNA reads as TGCGCCAGCAGTATTTCGGGGGTTGAGACCCAGTACTTC. This translates into CASSISGVETQYF.

V and J are TRBV27 and TRBJ1-1, with no clear D. CDR1 is MNHEY and CDR2 is SMNVEV in the germline V gene (reference sequence). The V end was cut by 0 bases, the J end by 4 bases, with 15 bases between. The CDR3 consists of 16 residues. CDR3 DNA: TGTGCCAGCAGTTTATCGAATTTGGGAGGTGGCACTGAAGCTTTCTTT. Protein product: CASSLSNLGGGTEAFF.

The CDR3 here is CASSTSGGQPQHF. As DNA, the CDR3 is TGTGCCAGTAGTACCTCAGGGGGTCAGCCCCAGCATTTT. V is TRBV19 and J is TRBJ1-5; TRBD1 agrees at 7 bases. The CDR3 covers 13 residues. The J segment lost 6 bases and the V segment lost 4 bases, leaving 3 bases of the junction unmatched. CDR1 is LNHDA, CDR2 SQIVND, per germline (reference sequence).

In this sample, this clone turned up once. Here the CDR3 DNA reads TGTGCCAGCAGTGCCGAAGGGGGCGGAACTGAAGCTTTCTTT. Residues: CASSAEGGGTEAFF. This chain joins TRBV2 and TRBJ1-1; 7 positions agree with TRBD1. V lost 4 bases to trimming and J lost 5 bases; unmatched junction nucleotides: 7. The germline gives CDR1 SNHLY, CDR2 FYNNEI. This CDR3 contains 14 residues.

The V and J genes are TRBV29-1 and TRBJ1-1; D is undetermined. The V and J ends lost 2 bases and 1 base respectively, with 8 bases between them. The CDR3 has 13 residues. In germline, CDR1 is SQVTM, CDR2 ANQGSEA. The CDR3 DNA reads as TGCAGCGTTGAATGGCCCGCGAACACTGAAGCTTTCTTT. This sequence encodes CSVEWPANTEAFF.

The rearrangement links TRBV5-1 to TRBJ2-3; TRBD2 matches at 11 bases. The CDR3 loop spans 15 amino acids. CDR1 and CDR2 (germline): SGHRS, YFSETQ. The trim removed 4 bases at V and 4 bases at J, leaving 5 bases unmatched. Written as DNA, the CDR3 is TGCGCCAGCAGCAGATCTAGCGGGGGGCCAGATACGCAGTATTTT. Translation gives CASSRSSGGPDTQYF.

The V and J genes are TRBV9 and TRBJ2-5; 7 nucleotides line up with TRBD1. V shed 2 bases, J shed 4 bases, and the junction held 2 bases outside the gene matches. The CDR3 length is 13 residues. The V gene's germline CDR1 is SGDLS and CDR2 YYNGEE. The CDR3 spells CASSVRGRETQYF. In DNA form, the CDR3 reads TGTGCCAGCAGCGTGAGGGGGCGAGAGACCCAGTACTTC.

This chain joins TRBV18 and TRBJ1-2; 9 positions match TRBD1. With V trimmed by 2 bases and J by 2 bases, 6 bases remained unmatched. Germline CDR1 and CDR2: KGHSH and LQKENI. This CDR3 is built from 16 residues. The CDR3 DNA is TGTGCCAGCTCACCAAAAGCGACAGGGGGGAACTATGGCTACACCTTC. Translating gives CASSPKATGGNYGYTF.

This clone was observed once. V is TRBV5-1 and J is TRBJ2-7; the match to TRBD1 covers 7 bases. CDR3 length: 14 residues. V was clipped by 0 bases and J by 5 bases; unmatched bases: 5. Germline assignment: CDR1 SGHRS and CDR2 YFSETQ. CDR3 in amino acids: CASSLEQGYDEQYF. CDR3 nucleotides: TGCGCCAGCAGCTTGGAACAGGGGTACGACGAGCAGTACTTC.

The rearrangement joins TRBV11-2 to TRBJ2-7; D uncertain. Deletions cut 6 bases from V and 2 bases from J, with 5 bases between. Germline V gene lookup returns CDR1 SGHAT and CDR2 FQNNGV. This CDR3 has 11 residues. The CDR3 nucleotides are TGTGCCAGCAGTTACACCTACGAGCAGTACTTC. The encoded protein is CASSYTYEQYF.

This sequence joins TRBV15 and TRBJ1-4; no clear D gene. CDR1 is LNHNV, CDR2 YYDKDF, per germline (reference sequence). CDR3 size: 15 residues. The germline V and J ends were trimmed by 0 bases and 10 bases, with 15 bases remaining between them. CDR3 amino acids: CATSREPAGGGKLFF. Here the CDR3 DNA reads TGTGCCACCAGCAGAGAACCAGCGGGAGGAGGAAAACTGTTTTTT. The whole variable domain, remainder taken from reference TRBV15 and TRBJ1-4, is DAMVIQNPRYQVTQFGKPVTLSCSQTLNHNVMYWYQQKSSQAPKLLFHYYDKDFNNEADTPDNFQSRRPNTSFCFLDIRSPGLGDTAMYLCATSREPAGGGKLFFGSGTQLSVL.

The chain uses TRBV5-1 and TRBJ2-3, with D perhaps matching TRBD1 (6 bases). V lost 4 bases and J 3 bases, leaving 12 bases between the germline ends. CDR1 is SGHRS and CDR2 is YFSETQ in the germline V gene. This CDR3 region has 14 residues. This CDR3 is CASSQRQVTDTQYF. The CDR3 DNA reads TGCGCCAGCAGCCAACGACAGGTAACAGATACGCAGTATTTT.

The chain links TRBV7-9 to TRBJ2-3; D unclear. Trimming left V 3 bases short and J 2 bases short, with 9 bases between. The CDR3 consists of 14 residues. Per the germline V gene, CDR1 is SEHNR and CDR2 is FQNEAQ (reference sequence). The CDR3 reads CASSFRVVTDTQYF. The CDR3 nucleotides are TGTGCCAGCAGCTTTCGGGTAGTCACAGATACGCAGTATTTT. The complete variable domain, with remaining parts taken from reference TRBV7-9 and TRBJ2-3, reads DTGVSQNPRHKITKRGQNVTFRCDPISEHNRLYWYRQTLGQGPEFLTYFQNEAQLEKSRLLSDRFSAERPKGSFSTLEIQRTEQGDSAMYLCASSFRVVTDTQYFGPGTRLTVL.

The chain recombines TRBV23-1 with TRBJ1-1; weak D call: TRBD1 (5 bases). TRBV23-1 is identified as an open reading frame with a role that is uncertain. V shed 8 bases and J shed 0 bases, with 10 bases lying between them. CDR3 size: 13 residues. In nucleotides, the CDR3 is TGCGCCAGCCCACAGGCTATGAACACTGAAGCTTTCTTT. Protein: CASPQAMNTEAFF.

V gene TRBV18 combines with J gene TRBJ1-1; 7 nucleotides match TRBD1. This CDR3 contains 14 residues. V lost 2 bases, J lost 5 bases, and 5 bases stayed unmatched. Germline CDR1 is KGHSH and CDR2 is LQKENI. The CDR3 loop reads CASSPVFRGTEAFF. Written as DNA, the CDR3 is TGTGCCAGCTCACCAGTCTTCAGGGGGACTGAAGCTTTCTTT.

This rearrangement joins TRBV13 to TRBJ2-3, with 7 bases aligning to TRBD1. V shed 5 bases and J 0 bases; nucleotides not matched to a gene: 14. The CDR3 spans 18 residues. Germline loops: CDR1 PRHDT, CDR2 FYEKMQ (reference sequence). This CDR3 reads CASSLGTAPQTSTDTQYF. Here the CDR3 DNA reads TGTGCCAGCAGCCTTGGGACAGCCCCCCAAACTAGCACAGATACGCAGTATTTT.

This sequence joins TRBV5-8 and TRBJ2-3; D gene ambiguous. The CDR3 sequence is 15 residues long. Trimming shortened V by 3 bases and J by 0 bases, and 11 bases separated the two germline ends. The germline V gene encodes CDR1 SGHTS and CDR2 YDEGEE. CDR3 residues: CASSSLTTSTDTQYF. In DNA, the CDR3 is TGTGCCAGCAGCTCCCTGACAACTAGCACAGATACGCAGTATTTT. The complete variable domain, with remaining parts taken from reference TRBV5-8 and TRBJ2-3, reads EAGVTQSPTHLIKTRGQQATLRCSPISGHTSVYWYQQALGLGLQFLLWYDEGEERNRGNFPPRFSGRQFPNYSSELNVNALELEDSALYLCASSSLTTSTDTQYFGPGTRLTVL.

The chain couples TRBV2 to TRBJ1-5; D call uncertain. V was shortened by 3 bases and J by 6 bases, with 9 bases between the two germline ends. The CDR3 is made up of 13 amino acids. Germline loops: CDR1 SNHLY, CDR2 FYNNEI. Here the CDR3 DNA reads TGTGCCAGCAGTGATGTATCGGGTCAGCCCCAGCATTTT. It codes for CASSDVSGQPQHF.

The V call is TRBV5-1, the J call TRBJ2-2; D is perhaps TRBD2 (5 bases). The CDR3 has 15 residues. Per the germline V gene, CDR1 is SGHRS and CDR2 is YFSETQ. The V end lost 0 bases, the J end lost 7 bases, and 13 bases lay between the germline ends. The CDR3 DNA reads as TGCGCCAGCAGCTTGGCCGCCTCTGGAGGCGGGGAGCTGTTTTTT. It translates to CASSLAASGGGELFF.

The chain is built from TRBV10-3 and TRBJ1-3; TRBD1 might be the D (5 bases). This CDR3 is built from 15 residues. The V gene lost 2 bases and the J gene lost 0 bases, with 8 bases spanning the gap. In germline, CDR1 is ENHRY, CDR2 SYGVKD. The CDR3 loop is CAISEPTVSGNTIYF. In DNA form, the CDR3 reads TGTGCCATCAGTGAGCCGACAGTCTCTGGAAACACCATATATTTT.

The chain employs TRBV10-3 and TRBJ2-5, with 10 bases matching TRBD1. The V and J ends lost 4 bases and 4 bases, in that order; junction bases with no gene match: 3. The CDR3 loop spans 14 amino acids. Germline V gives CDR1 ENHRY, CDR2 SYGVKD. CDR3 coding DNA: TGTGCCATCAGTGGGGACAGGGGATTAGAGACCCAGTACTTC. Its translation: CAISGDRGLETQYF.

This chain joins TRBV13 and TRBJ1-2; the D is unclear. This CDR3 comprises 14 residues. V lost 3 bases and J 2 bases, leaving 10 bases between the germline ends. CDR1 and CDR2 (germline): PRHDT, FYEKMQ (reference sequence). In DNA, the CDR3 is TGTGCCAGCAGCTTGGGCAGAACCAACTATGGCTACACCTTC. Its protein is CASSLGRTNYGYTF.

This sequence joins TRBV2 and TRBJ2-5; the D is unclear. Looked up from germline, CDR1 is SNHLY and CDR2 is FYNNEI. Trimming pared 0 bases from V and 11 bases from J, leaving 10 bases between. The CDR3 has 12 amino acids. The CDR3 is CASSEAPVEQYF. The CDR3 coding sequence is TGTGCCAGCAGTGAAGCGCCTGTAGAGCAGTACTTC.

The gene calls are TRBV13 and TRBJ2-7; 7 bases are a match to TRBD2. The J segment lost 3 bases and the V segment lost 0 bases, leaving 2 bases of the junction unmatched. Per the germline V gene, CDR1 is PRHDT and CDR2 is FYEKMQ (reference sequence). The CDR3 is made up of 14 amino acids. The CDR3 sequence: CASSLGGRGYEQYF. The CDR3 DNA sequence: TGTGCCAGCAGCTTAGGTGGGAGGGGCTACGAGCAGTACTTC. The full variable domain, with the rest looked up from reference TRBV13 and TRBJ2-7, is AAGVIQSPRHLIKEKRETATLKCYPIPRHDTVYWYQQGPGQDPQFLISFYEKMQSDKGSIPDRFSAQQFSDYHSELNMSSLELGDSALYFCASSLGGRGYEQYFGPGTRLTVT.